This T cell receptor beta chain was identified in a study of T-cell memory formation after mild COVID-19. As for the study in general: Most TCR clusters belonged to a single donor.

This CDR3 is built from 15 residues. Trimming cost V 8 bases and J 0 bases, with 17 bases left between them. Broader study findings: Contracting clones from day 15 to 85 showed balanced CD4/CD8; later expanders favored CD4+.

TCRdb re-analysed the 5' RACE reads in MiXCR, keeping a single row per CDR3 protein. The repertoire holds around 200,000 distinct CDR3 sequences, with roughly 23% as singletons. For this clonotype: Its target is unknown.

Input material: PBMCs or a T cell subset sorted from them (not recorded which). This chain uses TRBV12-3 or TRBV12-4 with TRBJ2-7; D remains ambiguous. This receptor was taken from an adult woman who had mild COVID-19 (a few samples of this study predate the infection). Cell type and time point are not known. The CDR3 region has the DNA TGTGCCAGCGCCCTACGTGGAAGGAGCTCCTACGAGCAGTACTTC. Translation gives CASALRGRSSYEQYF.